This entry concerns a single TCR beta chain. The source of the sample is a study of blood T cell repertoires in COVID-19. Study context: Sample material is recorded as cDNA or gDNA derived from T cells, B-cell-depleted T cells, or PBMCs.

This CDR3 comprises 14 residues. Germline V lookup: CDR1 MNHEY, CDR2 SVGAGI. Trimming left V 6 bases short and J 2 bases short, with 14 bases between. Recruitment covered 25 or so US areas and drew participants whose ages spanned roughly 18 to 90 years. Someone with COVID-19 had been met by exposed participants within 2 weeks before study entry. Authors' processing steps: By means of reference gene primer amplification, nucleated cell counts were estimated. Generated by immunoSEQ multiplex PCR, the TCRdb table keeps only in-frame clones and is missing some. V and J calls and clone size are those listed in that table; D and trimming were worked out from the DNA. The repertoire holds a few hundred thousand clones, with roughly 90% as singletons.

This sequence joins TRBV6-5 and TRBJ2-7, with a tentative D call TRBD1 (6 bases). The sequenced sample consisted of PBMCs or T cells enriched from blood (not recorded which). This TCR was recovered from a man aged 25 to 45 who had been exposed to COVID-19. For the CDR3, the DNA is TGTGCCAGCAGAAGACAGGAACGAGCCTACGAGCAGTACTTC. Its protein is CASRRQERAYEQYF.